Presented here are 17 T cell receptor beta chains from one specimen sequenced in a study of beta chain features in type 1 diabetes. The sequenced template was cDNA made from the entire isolated RNA. The repertoire was sequenced with immunoSEQ multiplex PCR; TCRdb's copy has only in-frame clones and lacks some. The sample records about 230,000 clones, 9.6% being singletons. The sample was naive CD4+ T cells from blood. These receptors all come from a woman between 18 and 29 years old in good health.

This clone was seen more than once but under ten times. The chain has TRBV18 and TRBJ1-1, with D unclear. Looked up from germline, CDR1 is KGHSH and CDR2 is LQKENI. CDR3 size: 16 residues. Trimming shortened V by 3 bases and J by 6 bases, and 20 bases separated the two germline ends. The CDR3 nucleotides read TGTGCCAGCTCACCTCAGACTCGGGGTTTGGGGTCTGAAGCTTTCTTT. As protein: CASSPQTRGLGSEAFF.

This clone was detected many times. The chain couples TRBV4-1 to TRBJ2-5; TRBD2 agrees at 9 bases. The junction had 5 bases not matched to a gene; V was cut back by 4 bases and J by 2 bases. This CDR3 comprises 15 residues. CDR1 and CDR2 from the germline V gene are MGHRA and YSYEKL. Here the CDR3 reads CASSRLAGRQETQYF. CDR3 coding DNA: TGCGCCAGCAGCCGCCTAGCGGGGCGTCAAGAGACCCAGTACTTC.

The chain links TRBV7-9 to TRBJ2-2; D unresolved. The CDR3 covers 14 residues. V was pared by 1 base and J by 2 bases, with 5 bases between. CDR1 and CDR2 from the germline V gene are SEHNR and FQNEAQ (reference sequence). The CDR3 protein is CASSLVTNTGELFF. CDR3 nucleotide sequence: TGTGCCAGCAGCTTAGTAACAAACACCGGGGAGCTGTTTTTT.

Written as DNA, the CDR3 is TGTGCCAGCAGCCGAGTGACAGGGTTGGGTGAAGCTTTCTTT. Translating it yields CASSRVTGLGEAFF. V usage is TRBV5-6 and J usage is TRBJ1-1; 7 bases are shared with TRBD1. The CDR3 is 14 amino acids. After removal of 4 bases from V and 7 bases from J, the junction contained 10 bases not matched to a gene. Germline CDR1 is SGHDT and CDR2 is YYEEEE. Together with reference TRBV5-6 and TRBJ1-1, the CDR3 gives the full variable domain: DAGVTQSPTHLIKTRGQQVTLRCSPKSGHDTVSWYQQALGQGPQFIFQYYEEEERQRGNFPDRFSGHQFPNYSSELNVNALLLGDSALYLCASSRVTGLGEAFFGQGTRLTVV.

This clone appeared a few times. The chain couples TRBV5-1 to TRBJ2-1, with TRBD1 as a possible D gene (6 bases). CDR1 and CDR2 (germline): SGHRS, YFSETQ. CDR3 length: 16 residues. The V gene lost 4 bases and the J gene lost 0 bases, with 14 bases spanning the gap. CDR3 protein: CASSISTGSSYNEQFF. The CDR3 nucleotides read TGCGCCAGCAGCATATCGACAGGTTCCTCCTACAATGAGCAGTTCTTC.

The V gene is TRBV19, the J gene TRBJ2-2, with D possibly being TRBD1 (7 bases). There are 15 residues in the CDR3. Germline V gene data show CDR1 as LNHDA and CDR2 as SQIVND (reference sequence). V shed 2 bases and J shed 4 bases, with 11 bases lying between them. CDR3 nucleotide sequence: TGTGCCAGTAGTATACGCCAGGGGGGCACCGGGGAGCTGTTTTTT. This codes for CASSIRQGGTGELFF.

This clone was seen a few times. Its ends do not fully match the called genes, so a read error is possible. The V gene is TRBV5-1, the J gene TRBJ1-6; 7 bases are shared with TRBD1. CDR1 is SGHRS and CDR2 is YFSETQ in the germline V gene. The CDR3 sequence is 14 residues long. The CDR3 DNA follows: TGCGCCAGCACCGAGACAGGGAGTAATCCACCCCTCCACTTT. It yields the protein CASTETGSNPPLHF.

This clone appeared a few times. The chain has TRBV5-1 and TRBJ2-1; 14 bases are shared with TRBD2. This CDR3 is built from 15 residues. Germline V gene sequence: CDR1 SGHRS, CDR2 YFSETQ. V dropped 4 bases and J dropped 8; count of bases not matched to a gene: 5. The CDR3 is CASSTGTSGRDEQFF. The CDR3 DNA is TGCGCCAGCAGCACCGGGACTAGCGGGAGAGATGAGCAGTTCTTC.

The chain couples TRBV20-1 to TRBJ2-5; D possibly corresponds to TRBD2 (5 bases). V was trimmed by 3 bases and J by 3 bases, leaving 5 bases between them. Germline V gene data show CDR1 as DFQATT and CDR2 as SNEGSKA (reference sequence). The CDR3 consists of 11 residues. The CDR3 reads CSARREETQYF. DNA of the CDR3: TGCAGTGCTAGGAGGGAAGAGACCCAGTACTTC.

The chain couples TRBV7-9 to TRBJ2-3; 14 bases are shared with TRBD2. Per the germline V gene, CDR1 is SEHNR and CDR2 is FQNEAQ (reference sequence). With 2 bases clipped from V and 3 bases from J, the junction kept 4 bases outside the gene matches. The CDR3 is made up of 17 amino acids. The CDR3 nucleotides are TGTGCCAGCAGCTTAAGGACTAGCGGGGGGAGTACAGATACGCAGTATTTT. Translating gives CASSLRTSGGSTDTQYF.

CDR3 protein: CASSPIQGNEQYF. Written as DNA, the CDR3 is TGTGCCAGCTCACCAATACAGGGTAACGAGCAGTACTTC. This sequence joins TRBV18 and TRBJ2-7; maybe TRBD1 (6 bases). Per germline, CDR1 KGHSH and CDR2 LQKENI. The CDR3 totals 13 residues. Deletions cut 2 bases from V and 5 bases from J, with 10 bases between.

This clone was recorded a few times. The V and J genes are TRBV10-3 and TRBJ2-7; 8 bases are shared with TRBD2. Germline trimming cut 8 bases from V and 4 bases from J; bases unmatched to any gene: 13. Germline values: CDR1 ENHRY, CDR2 SYGVKD. CDR3 length: 15 residues. CDR3 in amino acids: CAIGRDGGAVYEQYF. The CDR3 DNA reads as TGTGCCATCGGAAGGGACGGGGGGGCCGTGTACGAGCAGTACTTC.

In regard to this clone: The sample contains more than one DNA sequence encoding this CDR3. The chain is built from TRBV2 and TRBJ1-5, with unresolved D. The CDR3 consists of 14 residues. The ends were cut back, 1 base at V and 7 bases at J, with 11 bases in the middle. Germline V gene lookup returns CDR1 SNHLY and CDR2 FYNNEI. The CDR3 DNA sequence: TGTGCCAGCAGTGAAGGCCGGGAAGGCCAGCCCCAGCATTTT. Translating gives CASSEGREGQPQHF. Combining the CDR3 with reference TRBV2 and TRBJ1-5 gives the whole variable domain EPEVTQTPSHQVTQMGQEVILRCVPISNHLYFYWYRQILGQKVEFLVSFYNNEISEKSEIFDDQFSVERPDGSNFTLKIRSTKLEDSAMYFCASSEGREGQPQHFGDGTRLSIL.

CDR3 nucleotides: TGTGCCAGTAGTATAGTTAGGGGCGGCAACTATGGCTACACCTTC. Translating gives CASSIVRGGNYGYTF. The chain uses TRBV19 and TRBJ1-2; possibly TRBD1 for D (5 bases). CDR1 is LNHDA, CDR2 SQIVND, per germline (reference sequence). This CDR3 contains 15 residues. V was shortened by 1 base and J by 2 bases, with 11 bases between the two germline ends.

This clone was picked up a small number of times. The V call is TRBV15, the J call TRBJ2-3, with 11 nucleotides matching TRBD2. V trimming: 0 bases; J trimming: 1 base; junction bases outside the gene matches: 6. CDR1 LNHNV and CDR2 YYDKDF come from the germline V gene (reference sequence). The CDR3 runs 18 residues. Here the CDR3 reads CATSREGASGRRTDTQYF. Here the CDR3 DNA reads TGTGCCACCAGCAGAGAAGGTGCTAGCGGGAGGCGCACAGATACGCAGTATTTT.

The chain joins TRBV2 to TRBJ1-2, with 10 bases fitting TRBD1. Germline lookup yields CDR1 SNHLY and CDR2 FYNNEI. This CDR3 spans 14 amino acids. Trimming took 0 bases from V and 8 from J; bases not matched to a gene: 3. This chain's CDR3 is CASSEADRGGGYTF. The CDR3 coding sequence is TGTGCCAGCAGTGAAGCGGACAGGGGGGGAGGCTACACCTTC.

The chain carries TRBV6-6 and TRBJ2-5, with D possibly being TRBD2 (7 bases). V was clipped by 5 bases and J by 1 base, with 14 bases between them. Germline CDR1 MNHNY, CDR2 SVGAGI (reference sequence). This CDR3 comprises 15 residues. The CDR3 nucleotides read TGTGCCAGCAGTACCCAAGGGGGGGCCCAAGAGACCCAGTACTTC. This translates into CASSTQGGAQETQYF.